This T cell receptor beta chain was recovered during a study of shared clonotypes between healthy human individuals. Study-level information: The people who gave samples were two women and a few men aged 18 to 49. The study, taken as a whole, reports: Large depth notwithstanding, sorted-subset sequencing proved incomplete by rarefaction.

A CD45RA-negative memory subset and a CD45RA+ naive subset were separated from the CD4+ cells. The CDR3 contains 15 residues. The V and J ends lost 0 bases and 1 base respectively, with 7 bases between them. Germline values: CDR1 SGHRS, CDR2 YFSETQ. A remark on this clone: Its specificity is not known. Additional DNA sequences in this sample encode the identical CDR3.

Using immunoSEQ multiplex PCR, the repertoire was profiled, and TCRdb retains in-frame clones only, with some absent. The sample lists a few million clones, approximately 95% occurring once. V and J are TRBV5-1 and TRBJ2-2; TRBD1 is a possible D gene (6 bases). The sample comprised naive CD4+ T cells from PBMCs. Noted subset: CD45RA+ positively selected. This TCR derives from a man younger than 35 in good health. Some clones in this sample may be carry-over from other donors' samples. CDR3 sequence: CASSLDRVNTGELFF. CDR3 coding DNA: TGCGCCAGCAGCTTGGACAGGGTGAACACCGGGGAGCTGTTTTTT.